This T cell receptor (beta chain) came from a study of glioma-infiltrating T cells. V was pared by 0 bases and J by 5 bases, with 13 bases between. Per germline, CDR1 LNHDA and CDR2 SQIVND (reference sequence). The CDR3 spans 15 residues. Study-wide results and caveats: Tissue-blood divergence was below expectation in non-neoplastic patients, above in gliomas.

With regard to this clonotype: Its antigen is currently unknown.

Using RNA template, CDR3s of TCR alpha and beta were amplified with iRepertoire arm-PCR. A single record per CDR3 protein comes from TCRdb applying MiXCR to the multiplex PCR reads. The sample has 150,000 or so distinct CDR3 sequences, approximately 39% seen once; the top ten hold over 15%. V is TRBV19 and J is TRBJ1-1; D may be TRBD1 (6 bases). Material: glioma tissue, nonneoplastic brain tissue, or PBMCs (not recorded which). The source of this sequence is a human donor with low-grade glioma or glioblastoma, undergoing nonglioma brain surgery, or in good health (not recorded which). CDR3 amino acids: CASSIDTGLNTEAFF. The DNA of the CDR3 is TGTGCCAGTAGTATAGACACAGGGTTAAATACTGAAGCTTTCTTT.